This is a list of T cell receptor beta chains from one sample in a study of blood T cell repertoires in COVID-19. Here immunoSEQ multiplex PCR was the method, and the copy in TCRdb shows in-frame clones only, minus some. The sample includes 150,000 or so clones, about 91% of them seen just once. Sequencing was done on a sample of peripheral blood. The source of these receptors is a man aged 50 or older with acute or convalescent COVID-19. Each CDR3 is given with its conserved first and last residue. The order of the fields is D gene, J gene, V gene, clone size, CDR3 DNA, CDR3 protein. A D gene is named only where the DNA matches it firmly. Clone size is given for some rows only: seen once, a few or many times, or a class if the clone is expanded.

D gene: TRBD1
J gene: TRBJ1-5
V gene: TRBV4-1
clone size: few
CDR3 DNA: TGCGCCAGCAGCCACGCGGACAGGGGGCCTCAGCCCCAGCATTTT
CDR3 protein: CASSHADRGPQPQHF

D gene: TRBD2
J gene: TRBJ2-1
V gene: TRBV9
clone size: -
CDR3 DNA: TGTGCCAGCAGCGTAGCCGCTAGCGGGAGGGCGGGATCCTACAATGAGCAGTTCTTC
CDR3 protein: CASSVAASGRAGSYNEQFF

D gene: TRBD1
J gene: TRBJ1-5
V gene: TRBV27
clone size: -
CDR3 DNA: TGTGCCAGCAGTGGGACAGGGATGGGGAATTATCAGCCCCAGCATTTT
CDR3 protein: CASSGTGMGNYQPQHF

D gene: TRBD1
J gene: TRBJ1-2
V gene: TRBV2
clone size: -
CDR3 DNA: TGTGCCAGCAGGGTGGGACAGGGGGGTGGCTACACCTTC
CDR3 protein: CASRVGQGGGYTF

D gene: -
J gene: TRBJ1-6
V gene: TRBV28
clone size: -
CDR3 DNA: TGTGCTGAGGCCAGCCGAGAAAATTCACCCCTCCACTTT
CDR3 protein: CAEASRENSPLHF

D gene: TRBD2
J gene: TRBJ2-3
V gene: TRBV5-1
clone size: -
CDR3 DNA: TGCGCCAGCAGATTTGGACTAGCGGGAGGACCCAGCATGGATACGCAGTATTTT
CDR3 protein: CASRFGLAGGPSMDTQYF

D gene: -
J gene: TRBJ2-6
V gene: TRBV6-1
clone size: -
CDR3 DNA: TGTGCCAGCAGTGGGACAGTCTTCAGCTCTGGGGCCAACGTCCTGACTTTC
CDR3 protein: CASSGTVFSSGANVLTF

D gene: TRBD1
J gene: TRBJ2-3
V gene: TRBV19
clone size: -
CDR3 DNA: TGTGCCAGTAGAGGGACAGGGCTGGATACGCAGTATTTT
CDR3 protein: CASRGTGLDTQYF

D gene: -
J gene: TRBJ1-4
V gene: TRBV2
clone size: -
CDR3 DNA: TGTGCCAGCAGTCCGGGACAAGGAGAAAAACTGTTTTTT
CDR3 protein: CASSPGQGEKLFF

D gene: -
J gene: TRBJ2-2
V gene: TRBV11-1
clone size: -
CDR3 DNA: TGTGCCAGCAGCAGTCAGGGGGAGGTGCTGTTTTTT
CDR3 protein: CASSSQGEVLFF

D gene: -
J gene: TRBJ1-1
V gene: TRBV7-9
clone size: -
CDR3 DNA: TGTGCCAGCAGCTTACAGGTTGGGGAAGCTTTCTTT
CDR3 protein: CASSLQVGEAFF

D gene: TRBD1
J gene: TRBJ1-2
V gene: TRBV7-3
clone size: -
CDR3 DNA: TGTGCCAGCAGTCCAACCCAGGGGGCCCTCTATGGCTACACCTTC
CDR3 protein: CASSPTQGALYGYTF

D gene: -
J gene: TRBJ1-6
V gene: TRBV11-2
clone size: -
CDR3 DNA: TGTGCCAGCAGCTCCGTTCAGGGAGGTTCACCCCTCCACTTT
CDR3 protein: CASSSVQGGSPLHF

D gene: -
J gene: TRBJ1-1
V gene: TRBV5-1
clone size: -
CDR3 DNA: TGCGCCAGCAGCTTGGCCCCAGGAAAGAACACTGAAGCTTTCTTT
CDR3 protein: CASSLAPGKNTEAFF

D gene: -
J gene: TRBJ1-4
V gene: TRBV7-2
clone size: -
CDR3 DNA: TGTGCCAGCAGCCCCCAAGGAGGGGATTTAAATGAAAAACTGTTTTTT
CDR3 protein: CASSPQGGDLNEKLFF

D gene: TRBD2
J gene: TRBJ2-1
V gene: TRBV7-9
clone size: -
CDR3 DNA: TGTGCCAGCAGCTCCCGGCGGGAGAGGCGGAATGAGCAGTTCTTC
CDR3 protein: CASSSRRERRNEQFF

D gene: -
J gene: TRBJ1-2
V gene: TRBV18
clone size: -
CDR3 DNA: TGTGCCAGCTCACCAACCGGGACTGACGGTTATGGCTACACCTTC
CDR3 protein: CASSPTGTDGYGYTF

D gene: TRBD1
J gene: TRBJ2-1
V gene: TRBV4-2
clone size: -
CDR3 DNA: TGTGCCAGCAGCCTCGGACAGGGCGATGAGCAGTTCTTC
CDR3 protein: CASSLGQGDEQFF

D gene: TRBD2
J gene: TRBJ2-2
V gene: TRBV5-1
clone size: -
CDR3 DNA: TGCGCCAGCAGCCTAGCCGGGGGGACTCTCACCGGGGAGCTGTTTTTT
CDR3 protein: CASSLAGGTLTGELFF

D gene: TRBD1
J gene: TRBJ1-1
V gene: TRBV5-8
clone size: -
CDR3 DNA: TGTGCCAGCAGCTTGGAATCGCTGGGGACAGGGCGGTATGCTTTCTTT
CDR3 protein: CASSLESLGTGRYAFF

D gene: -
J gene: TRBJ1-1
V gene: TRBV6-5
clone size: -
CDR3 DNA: TGTGCCAGCAGTTACTATAGGGGGATGAACACTGAAGCTTTCTTT
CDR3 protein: CASSYYRGMNTEAFF

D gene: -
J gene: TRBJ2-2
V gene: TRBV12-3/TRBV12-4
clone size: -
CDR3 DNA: TGTGCCAGCATACTGGGGGCCCCCGGGGAGCTGTTTTTT
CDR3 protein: CASILGAPGELFF

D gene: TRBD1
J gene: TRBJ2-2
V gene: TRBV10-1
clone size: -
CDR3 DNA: TGCGCCAGCAGTGGACAGGGGGCGTTCGGCGGGGAGCTGTTTTTT
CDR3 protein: CASSGQGAFGGELFF

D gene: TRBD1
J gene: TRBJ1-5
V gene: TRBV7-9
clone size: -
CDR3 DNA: TGTGCCAGCAGCTCGTCCCGGGACAGGGTACAGCCCCAGCATTTT
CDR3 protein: CASSSSRDRVQPQHF